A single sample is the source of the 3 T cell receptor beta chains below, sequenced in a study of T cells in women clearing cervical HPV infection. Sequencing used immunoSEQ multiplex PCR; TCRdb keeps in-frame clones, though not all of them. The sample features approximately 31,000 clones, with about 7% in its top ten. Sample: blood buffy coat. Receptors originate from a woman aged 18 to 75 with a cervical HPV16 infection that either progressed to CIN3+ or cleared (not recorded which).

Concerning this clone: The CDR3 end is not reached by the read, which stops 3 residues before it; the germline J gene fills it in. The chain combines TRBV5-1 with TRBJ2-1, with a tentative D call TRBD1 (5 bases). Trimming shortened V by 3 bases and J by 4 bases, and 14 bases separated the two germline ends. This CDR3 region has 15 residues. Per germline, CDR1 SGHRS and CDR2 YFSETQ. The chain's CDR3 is CASSSEGAAYNEQFF. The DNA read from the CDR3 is TGCGCCAGCAGCTCGGAAGGGGCAGCTTACAATGAG.

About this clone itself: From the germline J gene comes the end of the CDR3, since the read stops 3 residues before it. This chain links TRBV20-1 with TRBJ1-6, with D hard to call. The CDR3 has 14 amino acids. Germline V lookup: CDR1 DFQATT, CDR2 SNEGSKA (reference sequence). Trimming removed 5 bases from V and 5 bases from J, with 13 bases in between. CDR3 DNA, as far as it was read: TGCAGTGCTCGCCGGGGAAGGGATAATTCACCC. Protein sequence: CSARRGRDNSP. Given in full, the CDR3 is CSARRGRDNSPLHF.

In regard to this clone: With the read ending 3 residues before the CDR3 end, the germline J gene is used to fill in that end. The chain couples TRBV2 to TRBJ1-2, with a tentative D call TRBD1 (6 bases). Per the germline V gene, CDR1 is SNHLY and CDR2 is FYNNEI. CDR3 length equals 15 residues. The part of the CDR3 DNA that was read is TGTGCCAGCAGGCAGCGGGGGGGCCTTTACAATGAC. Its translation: CASRQRGGLYND. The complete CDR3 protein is CASRQRGGLYNDYTF.